A single sample is the source of the 3 T cell receptor beta chains below, sequenced in a study of cytomegalovirus exposure and HLA in healthy donors. This PCR relied on a set of 60 Vbeta primers and 13 Jbeta primers. TCRdb keeps only in-frame clones here, not all; method: immunoSEQ multiplex PCR. The sample yields roughly 110,000 clones, of which the top ten take up 3.7%. Material: PBMCs. These receptors were taken from a young man in good health and CMV-seronegative.

V and J are TRBV2 and TRBJ2-2, with 8 bases matching TRBD2. V shed 4 bases, J shed 4 bases, and the junction held 11 bases outside the gene matches. The CDR3 runs to 17 residues. Looked up from germline, CDR1 is SNHLY and CDR2 is FYNNEI. The CDR3: CASSAKKRGGSTGELFF. CDR3 in DNA: TGTGCCAGCAGTGCAAAAAAACGGGGGGGCTCCACCGGGGAGCTGTTTTTT.

V gene TRBV14 combines with J gene TRBJ1-2, with TRBD1 matching over 7 bases. Looked up from germline, CDR1 is SGHDN and CDR2 is FVKESK. The CDR3 is made up of 13 amino acids. Unmatched junction bases numbered 5, after V lost 6 bases and J lost 4 bases. The DNA for the CDR3 is TGTGCCAGCAGGGAAACAGGGGCCTATGGCTACACCTTC. Its protein product is CASRETGAYGYTF. The full variable domain, its missing parts supplied by reference TRBV14 and TRBJ1-2, is EAGVTQFPSHSVIEKGQTVTLRCDPISGHDNLYWYRRVMGKEIKFLLHFVKESKQDESGMPNNRFLAERTGGTYSTLKVQPAELEDSGVYFCASRETGAYGYTFGSGTRLTVV.

CDR3 sequence reads: CASSYSAFYGYTF. The CDR3 bases are TGTGCCAGCAGTTACTCAGCGTTCTATGGCTACACCTTC. This chain connects TRBV6-5 to TRBJ1-2; the D is unclear. Germline assignment: CDR1 MNHEY and CDR2 SVGAGI. The V and J ends lost 0 bases and 4 bases respectively, with 6 bases between them. The CDR3 contains 13 residues.